This T cell receptor beta chain was recovered during a study of cytomegalovirus exposure and HLA in healthy donors (dated by TCRdb to 2017 to 2019). As for the study more broadly: An earlier analysis of more than 550 of the donors reported approximately 280 Gb of sequence data and some 110 million unique TCR beta sequences obtained from 180 million or so T cells. The study used immunosequencing to profile the T cell repertoires of approximately 690 subjects and linked those repertoires to cytomegalovirus serostatus. To predict cytomegalovirus infection status, the study combined high-throughput TCR immunosequencing, statistical association of individual TCRs with disease status, and machine learning. The number of typed donors differed by locus: about 620-630 for A, B, C, DRB1 and DQB1; roughly 510 for DQA1; fewer than 610 for DPA1; and roughly 450 for DPB1. On average, roughly 250,000 unique TCR beta nucleotide sequences were sequenced per donor among 300 to 500 genotyped donors of the cohort, with 15% to 20% of those sequences being non-productive. Along with the approximately 600-subject first cohort, a separate validation cohort of around 120 different subjects was used. Rather than drawing on any new phenotypic data, the later analysis identified candidate immune exposures from TCR beta sequences and the way those sequences occurred across donors. A later analysis re-analyzed previously published TCR beta repertoires from about 730 donors and added high-resolution HLA genotyping to study TCR occurrence patterns. Among the roughly 400 genotyped donors, around 81% belonged to the genetic ancestry cluster associated with self-reported Caucasian donors. In an earlier analysis of a few hundred of the donors, high-throughput TCR beta sequencing was used to judge whether each TCR beta V gene segment behaved as functional or pseudogenic. All discovery cohort repertoires had been generated using a single sequencing platform. An early release covering 550 to 650 HLA-typed donors comprised 300 to 350 gigabases of sequencing data and 85 million or so unique TCR sequences. Class I and class II HLA loci were covered by the typing at four-digit resolution. Four to six DR-DQ haplotypes were handled as single units for association and clustering, since linkage in the cohort was strong. Genome-wide SNP genotypes for about three fifths of the 666 donors were used in a later genetic analysis, which treated that subset as a discovery cohort. The study was designed to test whether signatures of past pathogen exposure could be identified by cataloging public T cell receptors. Donor age, sex, ethnicity and CMV serostatus were compiled alongside the repertoire data.

What the work shows at the level of the full study, not this receptor alone: The classifier was reported to diagnose cytomegalovirus status with high specificity and sensitivity in both the original cohort and the validation cohort. A later genetic analysis associated a missense DCLRE1C variant with V-gene and J-gene trimming of TCR beta chains, and an independent cohort replicated the association. Some IMGT-functional V segments, including TRBV6-2 and TRBV6-3, could not be distinguished by the 87-base-pair reads and were therefore excluded. The only immune exposure information available for the cohort was CMV serostatus. The authors suggested that the approach could potentially be extended to other disease states and immunological phenotypes. In a later analysis, HLA-associated TCR beta chains showed more clonal expansion and lower generation probabilities than non-associated chains that were equally common. Three of the identified cytomegalovirus-associated TCR beta chains were confirmed in vitro to be specific for cytomegalovirus antigens. A later analysis found that TCR association rates varied across HLA loci, with DRB1 alleles showing the most associated TCRs and HLA-C alleles the fewest. In a later analysis, several top co-occurrence clusters were reported to appear linked to parvovirus B19, influenza, CMV and Epstein-Barr virus. The cohort was sequenced for TCR beta chains only, and without alpha or paired-chain data the features that could be detected were limited. A further reported finding was that TCR beta sequences accurately predicted the HLA-A and HLA-B alleles for most subjects in the first cohort. Strong co-occurrence of HLA alleles, especially DR and DQ, made assigning TCR associations to individual alleles difficult. A cluster of highly shared sequence variants was judged likely to be a technical artifact of the sequencing pipeline. Presence/absence analyses assumed roughly uniform sequencing depth across donors, an assumption that may not hold. Specific HLA alleles were associated with 15,000 to 20,000 TCR beta sequences at a false discovery rate of 0.05 in a later analysis. A later analysis found that most CMV-associated TCR beta chains appeared HLA-restricted, with HLA associations seemingly driven largely by CMV exposure. In the study, around 150 TCR beta chains were listed as associated with cytomegalovirus. While some public TCRs were present in many individuals, most TCR sequences turned up only very rarely across donors. Correlated functional status among segregating V segments might be attributable to linkage disequilibrium, but an unknown experimental factor could not be ruled out. A later genetic analysis reported fewer N-insertions in productive TCRs among donors in an Asian-associated ancestry cluster than the roughly 690-donor mean. Because counts were too low, more than 15 rarely observed V segments, including chromosome 9 orphons, were excluded from the earlier analysis of 587 of the donors. Because HLA typing was unavailable for some donors at each locus, only the typed subset was used in association tests. In an earlier analysis of 587 of the donors, most TCR beta V segments appeared in productive rearrangements about 87% or about 30% of the time, broadly matching IMGT annotations.

In total, 666 healthy bone marrow donors made up the cohort. At the time of sampling, every cohort member was nominally healthy, though immune exposures that went unrecorded were likely present. The donor was CMV seropositive and was included in the group of 250 to 300 seropositive cohort members. Every donor gave a peripheral blood sample, and the peripheral blood mononuclear cells from that sample were used for TCR beta sequencing. Genomic DNA was extracted from the blood cell samples with the Qiagen DNeasy Blood Extraction Kit. The germline V gene (reference sequence) supplies CDR1 SEHNR and CDR2 FQNEAQ. Including cysteine and phenylalanine, the CDR3 has 15 amino acids. Only CDR3 DNA remains: 45 bases, in frame from the first base. The germline ends are 14 bases apart after V is trimmed by 5 bases and J by 0 bases. To note about this clone: Its antigen remains unidentified. Per-base qualities were not stored, and no clone one base away is much larger.

The library was prepared using the immunoSEQ multiplex PCR assay. The multiplex PCR relied on a mix of 60 forward primers for TCR Vbeta segments and 13 reverse primers for TCR Jbeta segments. The CDR3 region of rearranged TCR beta genes was amplified from genomic DNA by a multiplex PCR assay. On the Illumina HiSeq System, the amplified TCR beta libraries were sequenced as 87-base-pair reads. As for the authors' bioinformatics: Across the 500 to 750 repertoires, a later analysis counted 75 million to 90 million unique TCR beta chains, 9.5 million to 12 million of which were shared by at least two donors. Raw reads were error-corrected and collapsed into unique sequences by a nearest-neighbor algorithm in which closely related sequences were merged to remove PCR and sequencing errors. V, D and J gene segments were assigned by aligning CDR3 sequences to IMGT reference sequences. For a sequence to be retained, a match of at least six nucleotides was required to both a V gene segment and a J gene segment. A rearrangement counted as productive if the CDR3 had no stop codons and remained in frame with V and J, and every other rearrangement counted as non-productive. CDR3 was defined according to IMGT convention as the region running from the second conserved V-encoded cysteine to the conserved J-encoded phenylalanine. In an earlier analysis of more than 550 of the donors, sequences lacking an unambiguous match to a single V gene segment were excluded. In an earlier analysis of approximately 610 of the donors, V segments were called functional above 56.7% productive rearrangements and were called segregating when the between-donor standard deviation exceeded 5%. A statistical classification framework was built for diagnosing cytomegalovirus status from the catalog of TCR beta chain sequences. V and J gene assignment, in a later analysis, came from comparing TCR nucleotide sequences with IMGT/GENE-DB human TR gene sequences. Using the TCRdist pipeline, a later analysis assigned CDR3 sequences along with most-parsimonious VDJ recombination scenarios. A later analysis defined each TCR beta chain by its CDR3 amino acid sequence plus V-gene family, and excluded reads lacking a unique V-gene family. To address suspected cross-contamination and a sequencing artifact, a later analysis removed around 590 highly shared, low-generation-probability nucleotide sequences. In a later analysis, a clonal expansion index for each public chain was calculated from normalized within-repertoire ranks of inferred template counts. A later analysis computed generation probabilities with a VDJ recombination model fitted to out-of-frame rearrangements, and checked the results against IGoR. Hypergeometric tests were used in a later analysis to score TCR-TCR, TCR-HLA and TCR-CMV co-occurrence, with a repertoire-size bias correction applied to the TCR pairs. False discovery rates were estimated in a later analysis by permuting HLA or CMV assignments 20 times. A later analysis grouped co-occurring TCRs with DBSCAN, adding TCRdist sequence similarity when clustering within HLA-allele-positive subsets. For co-occurrence clustering, repertoires with fewer than 30,000 or more than 120,000 public chains were excluded, along with 5 or 6 repertoires with anomalous nucleotide sharing. Held by TCRdb, this immuneACCESS table contains in-frame sequences only and omits some clones. Under half of the omission traces to an unresolved V gene where checked; the cause of the rest is unknown. V and J calls plus clone size are reproduced from that table; the DNA served to infer D and trimming. In this sample the table shows 75,000 to 90,000 clones, around 78% of which occur a single time. In total, the top ten clones hold 4.5% to 7% of the sample.

The source of this sequence is a male donor in good health and CMV-seropositive. The V and J genes are TRBV7-9 and TRBJ2-7, with a weak D call of TRBD2 (7 bases match). Sequences were obtained from PBMCs. The CDR3: CASSPGGGSSYEQYF. DNA sequence: TGTGCCAGCAGCCCCGGGGGCGGGAGCTCCTACGAGCAGTACTTC.